This T cell receptor (beta chain) was recovered during a study of cytomegalovirus exposure and HLA in healthy donors. General study points: Follow-up analysis found HLA locus-dependent TCR association rates, highest for DRB1 and lowest for HLA-C. Highly shared variants forming one cluster were likely a sequencing artifact.

The PCR contained 60 Vbeta and 13 Jbeta primers. TCRdb's copy holds only in-frame clones and misses some; the assay was immunoSEQ multiplex PCR. The sample yields around 130,000 clones, approximately 86% seen once. The CDR3 is made up of 14 amino acids. Germline loops: CDR1 SGHTA, CDR2 FQGNSA. The V gene lost 2 bases and the J gene lost 6 bases, with 11 bases spanning the gap. A word on this clone: Antigen specificity is unknown.

This TCR was sampled from a boy aged 5-17 years in good health and CMV-seronegative. The sample was PBMCs. The rearrangement joins TRBV7-2 to TRBJ2-1; D is possibly TRBD1 (5 bases). The CDR3 reads CASSLRSGINEQFF. The CDR3 DNA reads TGTGCCAGCAGCTTAAGGTCAGGGATCAATGAGCAGTTCTTC.